Below, 17 T cell receptor beta chains from the same sample are listed, as sequenced in a study of CD8 T cells in ankylosing spondylitis. TCRdb called the 5' RACE reads again in MiXCR, with one record for every CDR3 protein. The data contain about 360,000 distinct CDR3 sequences, roughly 20% of them singletons. Sequencing was performed on blood, either unsorted or a sorted T cell fraction (not recorded which). These receptor sequences come from a male donor with ankylosing spondylitis or in good health (not recorded which).

The table lists this clonotype with a count of one. This sequence joins TRBV6-2 or TRBV6-3 and TRBJ2-6; tentatively, D is TRBD1 (5 bases). This CDR3 region has 18 residues. V was trimmed by 2 bases and J by 0 bases, leaving 14 bases between them. Germline V gives CDR1 MNHEY, CDR2 SVGEGT. CDR3 amino acids: CASSYVDSNPSGANVLTF. As DNA, the CDR3 is TGTGCCAGCAGTTACGTAGACAGCAACCCCTCTGGGGCCAACGTCCTGACTTTC.

The rearrangement joins TRBV6-5 to TRBJ2-5; D gene uncertain. The CDR3 contains 16 residues. Deletions cut 0 bases from V and 0 bases from J, with 11 bases between. The germline CDR1 and CDR2 sequences are MNHEY and SVGAGI. The CDR3 protein is CASSYSMPPNQETQYF. The DNA for the CDR3 is TGTGCCAGCAGTTACTCGATGCCCCCTAACCAAGAGACCCAGTACTTC.

The rearrangement links TRBV20-1 to TRBJ2-7; D gene ambiguous. CDR1 and CDR2 from the germline V gene are DFQATT and SNEGSKA (reference sequence). This CDR3 comprises 12 residues. With 7 bases removed from V and 2 bases from J, the gap between germline ends came to 12 bases. The CDR3 DNA reads as TGCAGTGTAAAGGGCACGACCTACGAGCAGTACTTC. Translated, it gives CSVKGTTYEQYF.

This clonotype was seen more than once but under ten times. The chain joins TRBV9 to TRBJ2-3, with a possible D match to TRBD2 (6 bases). V was trimmed by 3 bases and J by 2 bases, leaving 10 bases between them. CDR3 length: 14 residues. Germline CDR1 and CDR2: SGDLS and YYNGEE. The CDR3 is CASSGGGDTDTQYF. Here the CDR3 DNA reads TGTGCCAGCAGCGGGGGCGGGGACACAGATACGCAGTATTTT.

The chain couples TRBV7-9 to TRBJ2-7, with 7 bases that match TRBD1. This CDR3 is built from 16 residues. The germline V gene has CDR1 SEHNR and CDR2 FQNEAQ (reference sequence). The junction had 15 bases not matched to a gene; V was cut back by 4 bases and J by 6 bases. The chain's CDR3 is CASSSHLRQGNIEQYF. Written as DNA, the CDR3 is TGTGCCAGCAGCTCACATCTCCGACAGGGCAATATCGAGCAGTACTTC. The full variable domain, in which reference TRBV7-9 and TRBJ2-7 provide the parts outside the CDR3, is DTGVSQNPRHKITKRGQNVTFRCDPISEHNRLYWYRQTLGQGPEFLTYFQNEAQLEKSRLLSDRFSAERPKGSFSTLEIQRTEQGDSAMYLCASSSHLRQGNIEQYFGPGTRLTVT.

This sequence joins TRBV15 and TRBJ2-4; D might be TRBD2 (6 bases). The CDR3 is made up of 16 amino acids. Deletions cut 7 bases from V and 0 bases from J, with 16 bases between. From germline, CDR1 is LNHNV and CDR2 YYDKDF (reference sequence). The CDR3 sequence is CATKGGTVLAKNIQYF. The DNA for the CDR3 is TGTGCCACCAAAGGAGGGACTGTACTAGCCAAAAACATTCAGTACTTC.

The chain has TRBV12-3 or TRBV12-4 and TRBJ2-1; TRBD2 matches 14 bases. Trimming at V came to 6 bases and at J to 0 bases, leaving 7 bases not matched to a gene. This CDR3 region has 18 residues. CDR3 nucleotides: TGTGCCAGCAGCTACCACGGGACTAGCGGGGGCTCCTACAATGAGCAGTTCTTC. As protein: CASSYHGTSGGSYNEQFF.

This clonotype appeared a few times. In nucleotides, the CDR3 is TGTGCCAGCAGTTTGAGCCCCCGACTGAGCACAGATACGCAGTATTTT. The encoded protein is CASSLSPRLSTDTQYF. The chain links TRBV12-3 or TRBV12-4 to TRBJ2-3; D not resolved. Trimming took off 3 bases at V and 0 bases at J, with 13 bases between the two ends. The CDR3 loop spans 16 amino acids.

The gene calls are TRBV30 and TRBJ2-7, with 9 bases lining up with TRBD1. The V segment lost 3 bases and the J segment 3 bases; nucleotides outside the gene matches: 9. The CDR3 has 15 amino acids. Germline CDR1 and CDR2: GTSNPN and SVGIG (reference sequence). The CDR3 bases are TGTGCCTGGAGCCCACTACAGGGGGCTATCTACGAGCAGTACTTC. Protein sequence: CAWSPLQGAIYEQYF.

This clonotype was seen more than once but under ten times. This chain joins TRBV6-5 and TRBJ2-2; D remains ambiguous. This CDR3 region has 12 residues. The V and J ends lost 2 bases and 5 bases respectively, with 3 bases between them. CDR1 is MNHEY, CDR2 SVGAGI, per germline. The CDR3 nucleotides are TGTGCCAGCAGTTACGGGACCGGGGAGCTGTTTTTT. Protein: CASSYGTGELFF.

J is TRBJ2-1 and V is TRBV5-1; 7 bases align to TRBD2. V lost 0 bases, J lost 0 bases, and 6 bases stayed unmatched. The germline V gene encodes CDR1 SGHRS and CDR2 YFSETQ. The CDR3 has 17 residues. The chain's CDR3 is CASSLVGPGGSYNEQFF. The CDR3 DNA follows: TGCGCCAGCAGCTTGGTAGGTCCGGGGGGCTCCTACAATGAGCAGTTCTTC.

This clonotype has a handful of counts. The J gene is TRBJ2-5, the V gene TRBV4-1; perhaps TRBD2 as D (5 bases). CDR1 and CDR2 from the germline V gene are MGHRA and YSYEKL. V lost 4 bases, J lost 5 bases, and 17 bases lay in between. This CDR3 is built from 15 residues. The CDR3 spells CASSPRTPGEETQYF. DNA of the CDR3: TGCGCCAGCAGCCCAAGGACTCCTGGTGAGGAGACCCAGTACTTC.

This clonotype has only a few counts. The V call is TRBV7-9, the J call TRBJ2-7; no firm D call. Germline CDR1 SEHNR, CDR2 FQNEAQ (reference sequence). This CDR3 has 17 residues. Trimming took 2 bases from V and 3 from J, leaving 20 bases between them. For the CDR3, the DNA is TGTGCCAGCAGCTTAAATCCCCACGCCCCGTCCTTCTACGAGCAGTACTTC. This gives the protein CASSLNPHAPSFYEQYF.

The chain uses TRBV30 and TRBJ2-2; D perhaps matches TRBD1 (6 bases). V dropped 6 bases and J dropped 2 bases, with 22 bases sitting between them. This CDR3 has 17 residues. CDR1 is GTSNPN and CDR2 is SVGIG in the germline V gene (reference sequence). The CDR3 loop reads CACSRQVPLPNTGELFF. In nucleotides, the CDR3 is TGTGCCTGCAGCCGACAGGTCCCTCTACCCAACACCGGGGAGCTGTTTTTT.

The chain links TRBV2 to TRBJ2-1, with 8 bases lining up with TRBD2. This CDR3 comprises 18 residues. CDR1 SNHLY and CDR2 FYNNEI come from the germline V gene. After removal of 6 bases from V and 7 bases from J, the junction contained 20 bases not matched to a gene. The CDR3 DNA follows: TGTGCCAGCAGCATAATTCCCTCCCGGGGGGGTGGTCTTAATGAGCAGTTCTTC. Translating it yields CASSIIPSRGGGLNEQFF.

This rearrangement joins TRBV12-3 or TRBV12-4 to TRBJ2-1; a possible D gene is TRBD1 (6 bases). The CDR3 spans 14 residues. Trimming removed 4 bases at V and 5 bases at J, with 12 bases between. In DNA form, the CDR3 reads TGTGCCAGCAGTTCCGGGACACCCGACAATGAGCAGTTCTTC. This gives the protein CASSSGTPDNEQFF.

This clonotype was seen only a few times. The chain joins TRBV11-2 to TRBJ2-5; D is unresolved. From germline, CDR1 is SGHAT and CDR2 FQNNGV. This CDR3 spans 14 amino acids. Trimming took 3 bases from V and 5 from J, leaving 13 bases between them. The CDR3 nucleotides read TGTGCCAGCAGCTTTTATGGGCCGACGGAGACCCAGTACTTC. It encodes CASSFYGPTETQYF.